This T cell receptor beta chain was recovered during a study of blood T cell repertoires in COVID-19. Only in-frame clones appear in the TCRdb table, and some are missing; sequencing was by immunoSEQ multiplex PCR. The sample yields 150,000 to 200,000 clones, around 82% seen once. The germline V gene encodes CDR1 SGHVS and CDR2 FQNEAQ. Trimming took off 2 bases at V and 2 bases at J, with 22 bases between the two ends. This CDR3 contains 18 residues. The receptor was derived from a human donor with acute or convalescent COVID-19. The donor label of this sample is uncertain. Material: peripheral blood. The chain couples TRBV7-8 to TRBJ2-7; weak D call: TRBD2 (5 bases). The CDR3 loop reads CASSLKVGSDGFAYEQYF. The CDR3 nucleotides read TGTGCCAGCAGCTTAAAGGTGGGGAGCGATGGGTTCGCCTACGAGCAGTACTTC.